The 19 T cell receptor beta chains below were found in one sample sequenced in a study of T cell clones after liver transplantation (dated by TCRdb to the late 2010s). The library was produced with the immunoSEQ multiplex PCR assay. This is the immuneACCESS table as TCRdb keeps it, with only in-frame sequences that have V and J called. A part of the clones is gone; compared with another copy, unresolved V genes explain less than half, and the rest is unexplained. Present in this sample are 55,000 to 75,000 clones, approximately 70% of which were seen just once. About 2.8% of the sample is in the top ten clones. The source was CD4+ T cells from blood, collected at the approximately 16-month timepoint. These TCRs come from a human patient who received a liver transplant. After a transplant, some T cells may have been passed on by the graft donor.

This clone has a handful of counts. This sequence joins TRBV7-2 and TRBJ2-1, with D maybe TRBD2 (6 bases). Germline-derived CDR1 and CDR2 are SGHTA and FQGNSA. Trimming took off 3 bases at V and 7 bases at J, with 19 bases between the two ends. CDR3 length: 16 residues. CDR3 sequence (DNA): TGTGCCAGCAGCTTCAAATTGCCCGGGGGTTATAATGAGCAGTTCTTC. This translates into CASSFKLPGGYNEQFF.

The CDR3 loop is CASSPSSKETQYF. The CDR3 DNA reads TGTGCCAGCTCACCAAGCAGCAAAGAGACCCAGTACTTC. The V gene is TRBV18, the J gene TRBJ2-5; D gene ambiguous. The CDR3 contains 13 residues. Trimming took 2 bases from V and 3 from J, leaving 7 bases between them. Germline CDR1 and CDR2: KGHSH and LQKENI.

This clone was recorded a few times. This chain uses TRBV14 with TRBJ2-1; D not resolved. The CDR3 sequence is 16 residues long. V was trimmed by 0 bases and J by 2 bases, leaving 11 bases between them. The germline V gene has CDR1 SGHDN and CDR2 FVKESK. The CDR3 loop is CASSQDVGGAYNEQFF. CDR3 DNA: TGTGCCAGCAGCCAAGATGTTGGCGGAGCCTACAATGAGCAGTTCTTC.

The DNA for the CDR3 is TGTGCCAGCAGCTTGCTTGGTGATGAAAAACTGTTTTTT. It translates to CASSLLGDEKLFF. The chain has TRBV5-4 and TRBJ1-4; D is ambiguous. Trimming removed 1 base from V and 6 bases from J, with 7 bases in between. The CDR3 length is 13 residues. Germline loops: CDR1 SGHNT, CDR2 YYREEE (reference sequence).

The V gene is TRBV6-1, the J gene TRBJ1-1, with D maybe TRBD1 (5 bases). Germline V gene lookup returns CDR1 MNHNS and CDR2 SASEGT. CDR3 length: 15 residues. Trimming stripped 1 base from V and 0 bases from J, with 9 bases between. This chain's CDR3 is CASSEGGQLNTEAFF. For the CDR3, the DNA is TGTGCCAGCAGTGAAGGGGGCCAGCTGAACACTGAAGCTTTCTTT.

J is TRBJ1-1 and V is TRBV19, with TRBD1 identical over 9 bases. J gave up 1 base and V 6 bases, and 6 bases lay outside the gene matches. From germline, CDR1 is LNHDA and CDR2 SQIVND (reference sequence). This CDR3 contains 15 residues. CDR3 bases: TGTGCCAGTAGAACCCGGACAGGGGAGAACACTGAAGCTTTCTTT. Amino acids: CASRTRTGENTEAFF.

This clone was seen only a few times. The chain couples TRBV2 to TRBJ2-5; tentatively, D is TRBD1 (6 bases). CDR1 SNHLY and CDR2 FYNNEI come from the germline V gene. Trimming cost V 8 bases and J 3 bases, with 16 bases left between them. This CDR3 contains 14 residues. The CDR3 loop is CASAGTREKETQYF. The CDR3 nucleotides are TGTGCCAGCGCTGGGACAAGGGAAAAAGAGACCCAGTACTTC.

The chain links TRBV5-1 to TRBJ1-2; no clear D. The germline CDR1 and CDR2 sequences are SGHRS and YFSETQ. The length of the CDR3 is 16 residues. Between the trimmed V and J ends, which lost 0 bases and 6 bases, there was a span of 18 bases. The CDR3 DNA reads as TGCGCCAGCAGCTTGGGCCCCAGGAGTGCGGGAGATGGCTACACCTTC. Its translation is CASSLGPRSAGDGYTF.

The chain joins TRBV9 to TRBJ2-5; 7 bases map to TRBD2. The junction had 15 bases not matched to a gene; V was cut back by 0 bases and J by 4 bases. From germline, CDR1 is SGDLS and CDR2 YYNGEE. This CDR3 region has 18 residues. This CDR3 reads CASSVGTSVHSFGETQYF. The CDR3 DNA is TGTGCCAGCAGCGTAGGAACTAGCGTTCATTCGTTTGGAGAGACCCAGTACTTC.

The chain is built from TRBV7-2 and TRBJ1-3, with 9 bases that match TRBD1. The V gene's germline CDR1 is SGHTA and CDR2 FQGNSA. This CDR3 region has 14 residues. J gave up 5 bases and V 5 bases, and 4 bases lay outside the gene matches. The CDR3 reads CASSEQGARNTIYF. DNA for the CDR3: TGTGCCAGCAGCGAACAGGGGGCGCGAAACACCATATATTTT.

This chain connects TRBV7-2 to TRBJ1-2; 8 nucleotides align to TRBD1. Germline V lookup: CDR1 SGHTA, CDR2 FQGNSA. Trimming at V came to 4 bases and at J to 4 bases, leaving 2 bases not matched to a gene. The CDR3 sequence is 13 residues long. This chain's CDR3 is CASSSTGGYGYTF. CDR3 DNA: TGTGCCAGCAGCTCAACAGGGGGCTATGGCTACACCTTC.

This chain connects TRBV30 to TRBJ1-6; 11 bases fit TRBD1. V was pared by 3 bases and J by 2 bases, with 6 bases of the junction left unmatched. Germline CDR1 and CDR2: GTSNPN and SVGIG (reference sequence). The CDR3 extends over 17 amino acids. The CDR3 is CAWSSGTGGAYNSPLHF. In nucleotides, the CDR3 is TGTGCCTGGAGCTCCGGGACAGGGGGAGCCTATAATTCACCCCTCCACTTT.

The chain is built from TRBV6-5 and TRBJ2-1, with TRBD2 matching over 13 bases. Per germline, CDR1 MNHEY and CDR2 SVGAGI. There are 15 residues in the CDR3. After removal of 7 bases from V and 6 bases from J, the junction contained 6 bases not matched to a gene. CDR3 bases: TGTGCCAGCAAAACCGGGACTAGCGGGGTCAATGAGCAGTTCTTC. As protein: CASKTGTSGVNEQFF.

This rearrangement joins TRBV7-9 to TRBJ2-7, with TRBD2 identical over 11 bases. Trimming cost V 1 base and J 6 bases; bases outside gene matches: 2. There are 14 residues in the CDR3. From germline, CDR1 is SEHNR and CDR2 FQNEAQ (reference sequence). In DNA form, the CDR3 reads TGTGCCAGCAGCTTAGATGGGACTAGCGGCGAGCAGTACTTC. This codes for CASSLDGTSGEQYF.

The chain joins TRBV6-1 to TRBJ1-2; 7 bases agree with TRBD1. This CDR3 region has 13 residues. CDR1 MNHNS and CDR2 SASEGT come from the germline V gene. V trimming: 5 bases; J trimming: 4 bases; junction bases outside the gene matches: 4. CDR3 coding DNA: TGTGCCAGCAGTTTAGGGGGCGGCTATGGCTACACCTTC. It yields the protein CASSLGGGYGYTF.

The chain couples TRBV28 to TRBJ1-4; TRBD1 aligns across 9 bases. Per the germline V gene, CDR1 is MDHEN and CDR2 is SYDVKM. The V and J ends lost 7 bases and 8 bases, in that order; junction bases with no gene match: 11. The CDR3 contains 15 residues. The CDR3 sequence: CASTETHGTGEKLFF. CDR3 DNA: TGTGCCAGCACCGAAACCCATGGGACAGGGGAAAAACTGTTTTTT.

By sample share, this clone is medium-sized. This chain joins TRBV15 and TRBJ1-4; no clear D. Trimming cost V 0 bases and J 10 bases, with 15 bases left between them. This CDR3 spans 15 amino acids. Germline V gene data show CDR1 as LNHNV and CDR2 as YYDKDF (reference sequence). CDR3 amino acids: CATSRDLGFGGKLFF. The CDR3 bases are TGTGCCACCAGCAGAGATCTGGGGTTTGGCGGAAAACTGTTTTTT.

This clone was seen repeatedly, ten times or more. The chain employs TRBV11-2 and TRBJ1-1; D is ambiguous. CDR1 SGHAT and CDR2 FQNNGV come from the germline V gene. With 2 bases removed from V and 7 bases from J, the gap between germline ends came to 11 bases. The CDR3 loop spans 13 amino acids. The CDR3 loop reads CASSLIPGNEAFF. The CDR3 nucleotides are TGTGCCAGCAGCTTAATCCCGGGGAATGAAGCTTTCTTT.

This clone was counted a few times. The V and J genes are TRBV11-2 and TRBJ2-7; D remains ambiguous. Germline-derived CDR1 and CDR2 are SGHAT and FQNNGV. Trimming shortened V by 5 bases and J by 2 bases, and 16 bases separated the two germline ends. This CDR3 has 15 amino acids. In DNA, the CDR3 is TGTGCCAGCAGCCCTTCGCGGTCCCCTACCTACGAGCAGTACGTC. Amino acids: CASSPSRSPTYEQYV.